This T cell receptor (beta chain) is from a study of T-cell memory formation after mild COVID-19. Findings and limits, study-wide: Largely, contracting CD4+ clones fell within CM and EM, and contracting CD8+ clones within EMRA.

Only a few counts were recorded for this clonotype. The antigen remains undetermined. One entry per CDR3 protein results from TCRdb running MiXCR on the 5' RACE reads. This table holds 350,000 to 550,000 distinct CDR3 sequences, roughly 18% found once. The V gene end was trimmed by 8 bases and the J gene end by 4 bases; junction bases not matched to a gene: 7. Per germline, CDR1 ENHRY and CDR2 SYGVKD. CDR3 length: 13 amino acids. The specimen sequenced was PBMCs or a T cell subset sorted from them (not recorded which). The chain uses TRBV10-3 and TRBJ1-1, with 7 bases lining up with TRBD1. The receptor was isolated from a man aged 18 to 35 who had mild COVID-19 (a few samples of this study predate the infection). Cell type and time point are not known. The CDR3 protein is CAIEQGTGTEAFF. The CDR3 DNA reads TGTGCCATCGAACAGGGGACGGGCACTGAAGCTTTCTTT.